Shown below are 32 T cell receptor beta chains from a single sample sequenced in a study of blood T cell repertoires in COVID-19. Using immunoSEQ multiplex PCR, the repertoire was profiled, and TCRdb retains in-frame clones only, with some absent. The data contain approximately 200,000 clones, around 85% of them singletons. Sequencing was performed on PBMCs or T cells enriched from blood (not recorded which). These TCRs come from a middle-aged man who had recovered from COVID-19.

A few counts support this clone. The chain combines TRBV7-9 with TRBJ1-1; D gene unclear. CDR1 is SEHNR, CDR2 FQNEAQ, per germline (reference sequence). CDR3 length: 14 amino acids. V was shortened by 1 base and J by 3 bases, with 9 bases between the two germline ends. CDR3 in DNA: TGTGCCAGCAGCTTAGAGGTCGGGTACACTGAAGCTTTCTTT. Residues: CASSLEVGYTEAFF.

The chain combines TRBV6-1 with TRBJ2-7, with TRBD2 as a possible D gene (6 bases). CDR3 size: 14 residues. V shed 1 base and J shed 5 bases, with 12 bases lying between them. Germline CDR1 is MNHNS and CDR2 is SASEGT. CDR3 coding DNA: TGTGCCAGCAGTGAAGGGAATGGGGGGAACGAGCAGTACTTC. It translates to CASSEGNGGNEQYF.

Points on this clone: The same CDR3 is also encoded by other DNA sequences in this sample. The V and J genes are TRBV6-2 or TRBV6-3 and TRBJ2-7; the match to TRBD1 covers 9 bases. The CDR3 sequence is 14 residues long. With V trimmed by 3 bases and J by 2 bases, 2 bases remained unmatched. Germline V gene lookup returns CDR1 MNHEY and CDR2 SVGEGT. CDR3 loop: CASSYDRGTYEQYF. CDR3 nucleotide sequence: TGTGCCAGCAGTTATGACAGGGGGACCTACGAGCAGTACTTC.

The chain uses TRBV12-3 or TRBV12-4 and TRBJ2-2; D gene ambiguous. This CDR3 spans 12 amino acids. The V end was cut by 11 bases, the J end by 4 bases, with 11 bases between. The CDR3 loop reads CAARQPTGELFF. CDR3 DNA: TGTGCCGCGAGGCAACCCACCGGGGAGCTGTTTTTT.

The chain links TRBV21-1 to TRBJ1-5. TRBV21-1 is an annotated pseudogene. The CDR3 spans 22 residues. CDR3 DNA: TGTGCCAGCAGCAAAGGGAGGGGCGTGGCCATTACAGATTTTTGGAGCAATCAGCCCCAGCATTTT. It encodes CASSKGRGVAITDFWSNQPQHF.

This clone showed up just once. J is TRBJ1-1 and V is TRBV13; D may be TRBD1 (5 bases). The CDR3 loop spans 16 amino acids. Trimming pared 5 bases from V and 0 bases from J, leaving 16 bases between. Germline V gene data show CDR1 as PRHDT and CDR2 as FYEKMQ (reference sequence). CDR3 protein: CASSPPGTYMNTEAFF. The CDR3 coding sequence is TGTGCCAGCAGCCCGCCCGGGACTTACATGAACACTGAAGCTTTCTTT. Full variable domain (remainder filled in from reference TRBV13 and TRBJ1-1): AAGVIQSPRHLIKEKRETATLKCYPIPRHDTVYWYQQGPGQDPQFLISFYEKMQSDKGSIPDRFSAQQFSDYHSELNMSSLELGDSALYFCASSPPGTYMNTEAFFGQGTRLTVV.

The V call is TRBV28, the J call TRBJ1-5; unclear D gene. The CDR3 consists of 15 residues. The V end lost 5 bases, the J end lost 3 bases, and 14 bases lay between the germline ends. CDR1 MDHEN and CDR2 SYDVKM come from the germline V gene. The CDR3 coding sequence is TGTGCCAGCAGTGGGAGCGGACGGATCAATCAGCCCCAGCATTTT. Translation gives CASSGSGRINQPQHF.

This chain uses TRBV11-2 with TRBJ1-1, with D perhaps matching TRBD1 (5 bases). The CDR3 loop spans 14 amino acids. V was trimmed by 3 bases and J by 1 base, leaving 9 bases between them. The germline CDR1 and CDR2 sequences are SGHAT and FQNNGV. CDR3 bases: TGTGCCAGCAGCTTCTGGCAGGGGAACACTGAAGCTTTCTTT. Its protein product is CASSFWQGNTEAFF. The variable domain in full, with the rest retrieved from reference TRBV11-2 and TRBJ1-1, is EAGVAQSPRYKIIEKRQSVAFWCNPISGHATLYWYQQILGQGPKLLIQFQNNGVVDDSQLPKDRFSAERLKGVDSTLKIQPAKLEDSAVYLCASSFWQGNTEAFFGQGTRLTVV.

V usage is TRBV7-6 and J usage is TRBJ1-1, with D perhaps matching TRBD1 (6 bases). Germline V lookup: CDR1 SGHVS, CDR2 FNYEAQ. The CDR3 length is 15 residues. V lost 6 bases and J 3 bases, leaving 17 bases between the germline ends. In DNA, the CDR3 is TGTGCCAGCAGTTACAGGGTCGGCGTGGACACTGAAGCTTTCTTT. It encodes CASSYRVGVDTEAFF.

The chain recombines TRBV6-5 with TRBJ1-1; D not resolved. The CDR3 totals 13 residues. Germline V gives CDR1 MNHEY, CDR2 SVGAGI. V lost 4 bases, J lost 10 bases, and 16 bases lay in between. For the CDR3, the DNA is TGTGCCAGCAGTTCCGAACTTGGAGTTTCAGCTTTCTTT. Protein: CASSSELGVSAFF.

The rearrangement uses TRBV9 and TRBJ2-7; D possibly corresponds to TRBD2 (6 bases). This CDR3 has 15 amino acids. Per germline, CDR1 SGDLS and CDR2 YYNGEE. Between the trimmed V and J ends, which lost 4 bases and 2 bases, there was a span of 16 bases. The CDR3 spells CASSPSTAGTYEQYF. In DNA form, the CDR3 reads TGTGCCAGCAGCCCAAGCACCGCGGGGACCTACGAGCAGTACTTC.

The chain combines TRBV29-1 with TRBJ2-7; 9 nucleotides align to TRBD1. Germline V gene sequence: CDR1 SQVTM, CDR2 ANQGSEA. The junction had 13 bases not matched to a gene; V was cut back by 0 bases and J by 1 base. The CDR3 is made up of 18 amino acids. CDR3 in DNA: TGCAGCGTTGAAGATCTCCCTGGGGGACAGGGAGGTTCCTACGAGCAGTACTTC. Translating gives CSVEDLPGGQGGSYEQYF.

This clone is medium-sized in the sample. This chain connects TRBV11-3 to TRBJ2-7, with TRBD1 matching over 11 bases. CDR3 length: 17 residues. Losses at the gene ends were 0 bases for V and 3 bases for J; bases not matched to a gene: 7. The germline V gene has CDR1 SGHNT and CDR2 YENEEA. The CDR3 DNA reads as TGTGCCAGCAGCTTAGATACAACCGGGACAGGGGGCTACGAGCAGTACTTC. Translated: CASSLDTTGTGGYEQYF.

The V and J genes are TRBV18 and TRBJ2-5; 7 nucleotides agree with TRBD2. The J segment lost 2 bases and the V segment lost 5 bases, leaving 11 bases of the junction unmatched. The CDR3 has 16 residues. The germline V gene encodes CDR1 KGHSH and CDR2 LQKENI. This CDR3 reads CASSSRNAGDQETQYF. Here the CDR3 DNA reads TGTGCCAGCTCATCGCGCAATGCGGGAGATCAAGAGACCCAGTACTTC.

The chain carries TRBV27 and TRBJ1-5; TRBD1 aligns across 7 bases. CDR3 size: 14 residues. Germline CDR1 MNHEY, CDR2 SMNVEV (reference sequence). V lost 5 bases to trimming and J lost 6 bases; unmatched junction nucleotides: 7. CDR3 region: CASSLRTGGQPQHF. DNA for the CDR3: TGTGCCAGCAGTCTTCGGACAGGTGGTCAGCCCCAGCATTTT.

Only one count was recorded for this clone. The chain recombines TRBV7-8 with TRBJ2-5; 11 nucleotides line up with TRBD1. This CDR3 comprises 17 residues. Germline trimming cut 5 bases from V and 3 bases from J; bases unmatched to any gene: 11. Germline CDR1 is SGHVS and CDR2 is FQNEAQ. In nucleotides, the CDR3 is TGTGCCAGCAGCCTAACATTCGGACAGGGGGCGAAAGAGACCCAGTACTTC. This gives the protein CASSLTFGQGAKETQYF. Together with reference TRBV7-8 and TRBJ2-5, the CDR3 gives the full variable domain: GAGVSQSPRYKVAKRGQDVALRCDPISGHVSLFWYQQALGQGPEFLTYFQNEAQLDKSGLPSDRFFAERPEGSVSTLKIQRTQQEDSAVYLCASSLTFGQGAKETQYFGPGTRLLVL.

J is TRBJ1-5 and V is TRBV28, with D perhaps TRBD1 (5 bases). In germline, CDR1 is MDHEN, CDR2 SYDVKM. The CDR3 is 14 residues long. V was clipped by 6 bases and J by 4 bases, with 13 bases between them. The CDR3 spells CASSPGYGNQPQHF. The CDR3 coding sequence is TGTGCCAGCAGCCCAGGGTATGGGAATCAGCCCCAGCATTTT. Supplemented by reference TRBV28 and TRBJ1-5, the full variable domain reads DVKVTQSSRYLVKRTGEKVFLECVQDMDHENMFWYRQDPGLGLRLIYFSYDVKMKEKGDIPEGYSVSREKKERFSLILESASTNQTSMYLCASSPGYGNQPQHFGDGTRLSIL.

This chain joins TRBV18 and TRBJ2-7; D is unresolved. The V and J ends lost 0 bases and 2 bases respectively, with 8 bases between them. Germline-derived CDR1 and CDR2 are KGHSH and LQKENI. There are 14 residues in the CDR3. The CDR3 spells CASSPPEPPYEQYF. The DNA of the CDR3 is TGTGCCAGCTCACCACCGGAGCCCCCCTACGAGCAGTACTTC. The entire variable domain, with the rest obtained from reference TRBV18 and TRBJ2-7, is as follows: NAGVMQNPRHLVRRRGQEARLRCSPMKGHSHVYWYRQLPEEGLKFMVYLQKENIIDESGMPKERFSAEFPKEGPSILRIQQVVRGDSAAYFCASSPPEPPYEQYFGPGTRLTVT.

The chain joins TRBV2 to TRBJ2-1; TRBD1 aligns across 7 bases. The CDR3 consists of 16 residues. J was trimmed by 1 base and V by 0 bases; bases with no gene match: 3. Germline assignment: CDR1 SNHLY and CDR2 FYNNEI. The CDR3 sequence is CASSEAGTASYNEQFF. The CDR3 DNA reads as TGTGCCAGCAGTGAAGCCGGGACAGCGTCCTACAATGAGCAGTTCTTC.

This clone was found a few times. The chain recombines TRBV19 with TRBJ1-2; perhaps TRBD1 as D (5 bases). The CDR3 is made up of 15 amino acids. CDR1 and CDR2 from the germline V gene are LNHDA and SQIVND (reference sequence). V was trimmed by 5 bases and J by 4 bases, leaving 17 bases between them. This CDR3 reads CASSSLRRGGYGYTF. Written as DNA, the CDR3 is TGTGCCAGTAGTTCCCTGAGGAGGGGCGGCTATGGCTACACCTTC.

This chain uses TRBV10-3 with TRBJ1-4; D gene unclear. V was trimmed by 0 bases and J by 5 bases, leaving 7 bases between them. The germline gives CDR1 ENHRY, CDR2 SYGVKD. This CDR3 is 14 amino acids long. CDR3 protein: CAISESPQNEKLFF. The CDR3 nucleotides read TGTGCCATCAGTGAGTCCCCCCAGAATGAAAAACTGTTTTTT.

This chain joins TRBV18 and TRBJ2-5; D is perhaps TRBD2 (6 bases). The V gene's germline CDR1 is KGHSH and CDR2 LQKENI. This CDR3 comprises 14 residues. V lost 2 bases to trimming and J lost 5 bases, with 12 bases between them. The CDR3 sequence is CASSPTGGMETQYF. The CDR3 coding sequence is TGTGCCAGCTCACCAACCGGGGGAATGGAGACCCAGTACTTC.

The chain couples TRBV9 to TRBJ2-3, with 7 bases matching TRBD1. Per the germline V gene, CDR1 is SGDLS and CDR2 is YYNGEE. V lost 3 bases to trimming and J lost 2 bases; unmatched junction nucleotides: 15. This CDR3 has 18 residues. The CDR3 region has the DNA TGTGCCAGCAGCGCGTACCAAGCGACAGGGTTGTCCACAGATACGCAGTATTTT. Translated: CASSAYQATGLSTDTQYF. Full variable domain (outside the CDR3, taken from reference TRBV9 and TRBJ2-3): DSGVTQTPKHLITATGQRVTLRCSPRSGDLSVYWYQQSLDQGLQFLIQYYNGEERAKGNILERFSAQQFPDLHSELNLSSLELGDSALYFCASSAYQATGLSTDTQYFGPGTRLTVL.

The rearrangement links TRBV7-3 to TRBJ2-1; D is possibly TRBD2 (6 bases). The V gene's germline CDR1 is SGHTA and CDR2 FQGTGA. This CDR3 comprises 15 residues. Trimming took off 2 bases at V and 2 bases at J, with 10 bases between the two ends. CDR3 sequence reads: CASSLRGTTYNEQFF. CDR3 DNA: TGTGCCAGCAGCTTACGCGGGACCACCTACAATGAGCAGTTCTTC.

The genes are TRBV4-2 and TRBJ1-5; D is perhaps TRBD1 (6 bases). Germline V gene lookup returns CDR1 LGHNA and CDR2 YNFKEQ. The CDR3 is 16 amino acids. The germline V and J ends were trimmed by 0 bases and 6 bases, with 15 bases remaining between them. CDR3 region: CASSQDSLDRVQPQHF. CDR3 nucleotide sequence: TGTGCCAGCAGCCAAGATAGTCTGGACAGAGTTCAGCCCCAGCATTTT.

This chain links TRBV5-1 with TRBJ2-1; TRBD1 matches at 9 bases. V shed 3 bases and J 3 bases; nucleotides not matched to a gene: 4. Germline V gene sequence: CDR1 SGHRS, CDR2 YFSETQ. This CDR3 spans 15 amino acids. The CDR3 DNA follows: TGCGCCAGCAGCTGGGACAGGGCCCACTACAATGAGCAGTTCTTC. It yields the protein CASSWDRAHYNEQFF.

J is TRBJ1-2 and V is TRBV7-8; 8 bases map to TRBD1. Germline V gene data show CDR1 as SGHVS and CDR2 as FQNEAQ. The V and J ends lost 7 bases and 6 bases, in that order; junction bases with no gene match: 7. CDR3 size: 13 residues. The CDR3 loop is CASTTAGGDGYTF. CDR3 DNA: TGTGCCAGCACCACGGCAGGGGGCGATGGCTACACCTTC.

This chain uses TRBV18 with TRBJ1-2; D is ambiguous. Germline V lookup: CDR1 KGHSH, CDR2 LQKENI. Trimming left V 6 bases short and J 0 bases short, with 20 bases between. This CDR3 is 17 amino acids long. The CDR3 DNA follows: TGTGCCAGCTCTCAAGCTTCGCGGGCAGGAGCTAACTATGGCTACACCTTC. Amino acid sequence: CASSQASRAGANYGYTF.

V and J are TRBV14 and TRBJ2-1; TRBD2 aligns across 12 bases. This CDR3 has 16 residues. The junction had 11 bases not matched to a gene; V was cut back by 4 bases and J by 10 bases. The V gene's germline CDR1 is SGHDN and CDR2 FVKESK. The CDR3 DNA reads TGTGCCAGCAGCCCAGAACGACTAGCGGGAGTTCGGGAGCAGTTCTTC. It yields the protein CASSPERLAGVREQFF.

Concerning this clone itself: The junction does not match germline at one end; this may be a read error. This chain connects TRBV4-1 to TRBJ1-4, with D possibly TRBD1 on 6 matching bases. Germline assignment: CDR1 MGHRA and CDR2 YSYEKL. The CDR3 length is 14 residues. CDR3 sequence reads: CASNGGGGGEKLFF. In DNA form, the CDR3 reads TGCGCGAGCAACGGGGGGGGAGGGGGGGAGAAACTGTTTTTT.

This clone has ten or more counts. The genes are TRBV6-6 and TRBJ1-5; 8 nucleotides match TRBD1. Trimming cost V 2 bases and J 4 bases; bases outside gene matches: 7. Germline CDR1 reads MNHNY; CDR2 reads SVGAGI (reference sequence). The CDR3 contains 16 residues. CDR3 coding DNA: TGTGCCAGCAGTTACGGTTTGACAGGGGTTAATCAGCCCCAGCATTTT. Encoded protein: CASSYGLTGVNQPQHF.

The chain carries TRBV9 and TRBJ2-3; TRBD2 matches 7 bases. In germline, CDR1 is SGDLS, CDR2 YYNGEE. Trimming at V came to 0 bases and at J to 3 bases, leaving 7 bases not matched to a gene. The CDR3 loop spans 16 amino acids. This CDR3 is CASSVGLAEMTDTQYF. The CDR3 DNA reads TGTGCCAGCAGCGTAGGGCTAGCGGAGATGACAGATACGCAGTATTTT.